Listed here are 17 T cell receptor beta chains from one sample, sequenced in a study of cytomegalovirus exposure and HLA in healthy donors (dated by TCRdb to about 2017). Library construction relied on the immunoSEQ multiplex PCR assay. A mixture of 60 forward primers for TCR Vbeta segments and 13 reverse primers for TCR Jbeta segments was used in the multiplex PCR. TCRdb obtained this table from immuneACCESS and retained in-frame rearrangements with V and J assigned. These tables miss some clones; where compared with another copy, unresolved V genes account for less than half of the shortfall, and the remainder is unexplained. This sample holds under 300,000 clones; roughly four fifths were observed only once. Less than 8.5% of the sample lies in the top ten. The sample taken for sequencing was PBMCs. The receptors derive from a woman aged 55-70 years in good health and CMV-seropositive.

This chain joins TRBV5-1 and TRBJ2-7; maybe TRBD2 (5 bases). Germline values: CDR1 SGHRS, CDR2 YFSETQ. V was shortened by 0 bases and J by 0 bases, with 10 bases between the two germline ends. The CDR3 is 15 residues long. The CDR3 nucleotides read TGCGCCAGCAGCTTGGGTCCGGGAAGCTCCTACGAGCAGTACTTC. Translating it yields CASSLGPGSSYEQYF.

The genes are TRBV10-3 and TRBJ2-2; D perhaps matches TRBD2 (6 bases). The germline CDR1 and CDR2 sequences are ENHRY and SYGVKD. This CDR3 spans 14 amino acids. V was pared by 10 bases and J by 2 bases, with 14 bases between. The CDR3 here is CATVGGENTGELFF. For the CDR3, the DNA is TGTGCCACCGTCGGGGGAGAAAACACCGGGGAGCTGTTTTTT.

The CDR3 sequence: CASSALQGNEQYF. CDR3 DNA: TGTGCCAGCAGCGCACTACAGGGGAACGAGCAGTACTTC. V is TRBV7-8 and J is TRBJ2-7, with 7 bases identical to TRBD1. CDR1 and CDR2 from the germline V gene are SGHVS and FQNEAQ. The CDR3 totals 13 residues. V lost 5 bases to trimming and J lost 5 bases; unmatched junction nucleotides: 6.

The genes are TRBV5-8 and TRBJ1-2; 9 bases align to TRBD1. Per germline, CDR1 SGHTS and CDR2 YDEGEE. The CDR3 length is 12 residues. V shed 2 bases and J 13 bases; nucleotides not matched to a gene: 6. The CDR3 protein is CASSFGDRVPTF. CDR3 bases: TGTGCCAGCAGCTTTGGGGACAGGGTTCCCACCTTC.

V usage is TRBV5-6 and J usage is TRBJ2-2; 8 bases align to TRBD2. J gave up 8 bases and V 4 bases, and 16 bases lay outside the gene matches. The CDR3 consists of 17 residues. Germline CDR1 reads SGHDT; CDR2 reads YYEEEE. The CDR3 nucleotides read TGTGCCAGCAGCCGGAGGGCGGGAGCGGGAGTGGCAGGGGAGCTGTTTTTT. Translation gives CASSRRAGAGVAGELFF.

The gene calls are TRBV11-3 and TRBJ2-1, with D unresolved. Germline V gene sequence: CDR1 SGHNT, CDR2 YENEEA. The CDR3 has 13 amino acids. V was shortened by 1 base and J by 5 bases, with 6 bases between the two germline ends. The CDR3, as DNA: TGTGCCAGCAGCTTAGGGGCTGACAATGAGCAGTTCTTC. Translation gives CASSLGADNEQFF.

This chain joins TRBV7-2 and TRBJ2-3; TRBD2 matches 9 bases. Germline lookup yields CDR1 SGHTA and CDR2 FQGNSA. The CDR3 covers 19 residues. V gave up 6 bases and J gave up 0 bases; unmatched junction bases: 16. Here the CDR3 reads CASSFTGTSTRGSTDTQYF. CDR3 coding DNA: TGTGCCAGCAGTTTTACCGGGACTAGCACGAGAGGGAGCACAGATACGCAGTATTTT.

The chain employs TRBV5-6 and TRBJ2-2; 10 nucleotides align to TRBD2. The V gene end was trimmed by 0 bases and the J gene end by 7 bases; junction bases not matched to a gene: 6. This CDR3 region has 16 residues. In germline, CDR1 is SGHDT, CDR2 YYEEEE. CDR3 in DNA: TGTGCCAGCAGCTTGGGACTAGCGGGTATTAACGGGGAGCTGTTTTTT. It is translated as CASSLGLAGINGELFF.

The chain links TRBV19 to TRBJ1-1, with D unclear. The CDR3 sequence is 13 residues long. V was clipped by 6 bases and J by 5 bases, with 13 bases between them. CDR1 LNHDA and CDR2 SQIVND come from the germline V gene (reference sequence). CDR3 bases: TGTGCCAGTAGGGCACAACCGAGGACTGAAGCTTTCTTT. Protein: CASRAQPRTEAFF.

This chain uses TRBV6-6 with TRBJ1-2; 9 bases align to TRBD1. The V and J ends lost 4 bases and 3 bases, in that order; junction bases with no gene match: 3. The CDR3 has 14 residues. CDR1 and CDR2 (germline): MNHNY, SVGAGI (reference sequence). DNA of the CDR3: TGTGCCAGCAGTTGGACAGGGGCCGACTATGGCTACACCTTC. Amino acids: CASSWTGADYGYTF.

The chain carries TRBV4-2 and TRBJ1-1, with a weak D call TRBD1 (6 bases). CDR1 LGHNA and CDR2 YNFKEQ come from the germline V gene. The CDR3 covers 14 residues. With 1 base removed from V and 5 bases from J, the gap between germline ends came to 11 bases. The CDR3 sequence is CASSQGNRETEAFF. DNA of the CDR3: TGTGCCAGCAGCCAAGGCAACAGGGAAACTGAAGCTTTCTTT.

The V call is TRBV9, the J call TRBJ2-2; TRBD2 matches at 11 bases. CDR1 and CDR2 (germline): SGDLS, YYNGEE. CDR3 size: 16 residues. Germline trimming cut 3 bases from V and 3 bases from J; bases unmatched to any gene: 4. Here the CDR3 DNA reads TGTGCCAGCAGCGCAACTAGCGGGAGTGACACCGGGGAGCTGTTTTTT. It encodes CASSATSGSDTGELFF.

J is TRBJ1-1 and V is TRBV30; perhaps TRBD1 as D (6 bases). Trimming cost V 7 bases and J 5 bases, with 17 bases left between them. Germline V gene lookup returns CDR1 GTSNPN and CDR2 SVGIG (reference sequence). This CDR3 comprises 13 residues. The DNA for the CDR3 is TGTGCCTTGCTTATTGGGGGCTGGACTGAAGCTTTCTTT. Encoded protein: CALLIGGWTEAFF.

Written as DNA, the CDR3 is TGCGCCAGCAGCTTGGCCGTCCGGAGTTCAACTAATGAAAAACTGTTTTTT. This codes for CASSLAVRSSTNEKLFF. The V gene is TRBV5-1, the J gene TRBJ1-4; no firm D call. Germline CDR1 SGHRS, CDR2 YFSETQ. CDR3 size: 17 residues. V lost 0 bases, J lost 0 bases, and 12 bases lay in between. The full variable domain, completed using reference TRBV5-1 and TRBJ1-4, is KAGVTQTPRYLIKTRGQQVTLSCSPISGHRSVSWYQQTPGQGLQFLFEYFSETQRNKGNFPGRFSGRQFSNSRSEMNVSTLELGDSALYLCASSLAVRSSTNEKLFFGSGTQLSVL.

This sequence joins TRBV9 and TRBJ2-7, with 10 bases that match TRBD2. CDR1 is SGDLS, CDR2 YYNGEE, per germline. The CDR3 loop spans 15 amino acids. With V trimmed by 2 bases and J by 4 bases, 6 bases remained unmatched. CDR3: CASSVGLAAEYEQYF. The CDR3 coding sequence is TGTGCCAGCAGCGTTGGACTAGCGGCAGAGTACGAGCAGTACTTC.

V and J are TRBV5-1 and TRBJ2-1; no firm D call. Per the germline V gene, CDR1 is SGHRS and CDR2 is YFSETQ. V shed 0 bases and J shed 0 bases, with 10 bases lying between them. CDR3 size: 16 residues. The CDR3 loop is CASSLGAHISYNEQFF. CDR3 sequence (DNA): TGCGCCAGCAGCTTGGGAGCGCACATCTCCTACAATGAGCAGTTCTTC.

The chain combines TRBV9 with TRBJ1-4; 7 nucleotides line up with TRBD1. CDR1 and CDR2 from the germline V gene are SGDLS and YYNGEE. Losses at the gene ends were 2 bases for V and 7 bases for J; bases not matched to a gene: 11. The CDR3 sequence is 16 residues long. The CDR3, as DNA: TGTGCCAGCAGCGTCGCACAACAGGGGTGGGGTGAAAAACTGTTTTTT. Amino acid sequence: CASSVAQQGWGEKLFF.